This TCR beta chain was documented in a study of naive and memory T cell subsets. This CDR3 has 18 amino acids. With 3 bases clipped from V and 9 bases from J, the junction kept 19 bases outside the gene matches. The germline V gene has CDR1 GTSNPN and CDR2 SVGIG (reference sequence). The beta constant-region primer was an equimolar mix of two oligonucleotides covering TRBC1 and TRBC2. TCRdb fed the UMI-ligation and nested PCR reads into MiXCR, producing one record per CDR3 protein. The repertoire consists of 120,000 to 150,000 distinct CDR3 sequences, with about a sixth occurring once and the leading ten covering roughly 0.14%.

The V and J genes are TRBV30 and TRBJ2-1, with 11 bases fitting TRBD1. The sequenced sample was naive CD4+ T cells from blood. The sequence came from a human donor in good health. CDR3 protein: CAWRKPGTGGRGWGEQFF. DNA for the CDR3: TGTGCCTGGAGGAAACCAGGGACAGGGGGTAGGGGGTGGGGTGAGCAGTTCTTC.